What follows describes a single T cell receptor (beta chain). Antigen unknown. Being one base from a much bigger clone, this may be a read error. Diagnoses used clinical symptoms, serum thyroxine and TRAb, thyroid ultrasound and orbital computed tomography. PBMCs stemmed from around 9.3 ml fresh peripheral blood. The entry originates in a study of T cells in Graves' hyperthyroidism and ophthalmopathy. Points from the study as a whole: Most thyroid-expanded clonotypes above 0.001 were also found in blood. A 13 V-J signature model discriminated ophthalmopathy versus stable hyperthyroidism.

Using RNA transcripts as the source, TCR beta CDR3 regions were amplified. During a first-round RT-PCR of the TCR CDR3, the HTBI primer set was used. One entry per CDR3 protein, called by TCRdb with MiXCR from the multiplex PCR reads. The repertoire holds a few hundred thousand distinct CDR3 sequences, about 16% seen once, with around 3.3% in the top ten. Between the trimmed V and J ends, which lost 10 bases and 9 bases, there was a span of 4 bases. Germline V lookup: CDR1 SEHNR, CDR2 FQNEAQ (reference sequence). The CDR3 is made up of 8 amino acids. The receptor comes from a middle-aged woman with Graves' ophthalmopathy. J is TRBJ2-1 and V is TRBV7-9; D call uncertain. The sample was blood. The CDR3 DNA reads TGTGCCATCGGTGAGCAGTTCTTC. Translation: CAIGEQFF.